The T cell receptor (beta chain) described here comes from a study of human T cells and chemical hapten exposure. Regarding the study as a whole: Expanded TCRs clustered into significantly more large CDR3 similarity groups than controls, the analysis revealed.

Time point: patch test 1, 2 weeks after DPC sensitization. This sample's treatment: therapeutic diphenylcyclopropenone sensitization with weekly scalp DPC. This clonotype was found many times. Antigen specificity is unknown. The library tagged each cDNA molecule with unique molecular identifiers. TCRdb re-analysed the RACE reads in MiXCR, keeping a single row per CDR3 protein. In the table there are just under 350,000 distinct CDR3 sequences, roughly 6.9% of which are singletons. The V gene's germline CDR1 is MNHEY and CDR2 SVGAGI. The length of the CDR3 is 15 residues. V lost 8 bases and J lost 2, with 17 bases in between.

The starting material was whole blood, obtained in connection with sensitization to the hapten diphenylcyclopropenone (DPC). The gene calls are TRBV6-5 and TRBJ2-3; perhaps TRBD2 as D (7 bases). The source is a woman aged 18-29 years with alopecia areata. Some clones in this sample may be carry-over from other donors' samples. The CDR3 nucleotides are TGTGCCAGCTCGAACGGGGGGCGATACACAGATACGCAGTATTTT. This translates into CASSNGGRYTDTQYF.